This T cell receptor (beta chain) was observed in a study of cytomegalovirus exposure and HLA in healthy donors. Study overall: As an earlier analysis found, about 190 million T cells yielded 117 million unique TCR beta sequences.

The V gene's germline CDR1 is KGHSH and CDR2 LQKENI. This CDR3 has 17 residues. V was clipped by 4 bases and J by 9 bases; unmatched bases: 17. Use of 60 Vbeta and 13 Jbeta primers characterized the PCR. The protocol was immunoSEQ multiplex PCR, while the TCRdb copy is restricted to in-frame clones and leaves out a portion. The data contain some 170,000 clones, over 60% of them singletons. Input material: PBMCs. The chain links TRBV18 to TRBJ2-3; TRBD2 agrees at 9 bases. The sequence derives from a middle-aged man in good health and CMV-seropositive. The CDR3 is CASSLTTTIAGEETQYF. The CDR3 DNA reads as TGTGCCAGCTCACTTACCACCACGATAGCGGGAGAGGAAACGCAGTATTTT.